The 11 T cell receptor beta chains presented below share a single source sample, sequenced in a study of cytomegalovirus exposure and HLA in healthy donors. The PCR used 60 Vbeta and 13 Jbeta primers. Clones were read by immunoSEQ multiplex PCR, and TCRdb kept only the in-frame ones, dropping some. The sample holds some 78,000 clones, 70% to 85% seen once. The source material was PBMCs. The receptors originated from a middle-aged man in good health and CMV-seropositive.

V gene TRBV28 combines with J gene TRBJ2-5; tentative D call: TRBD1 (6 bases). Gene TRBJ2-7 matches the end of the DNA better, so the J call may be wrong. Germline CDR1 is MDHEN and CDR2 is SYDVKM. CDR3 length: 14 residues. In DNA, the CDR3 is TGTGCCAGCAGAGTACCAGGACAGCCCTACGAGCAGTACTTC. It yields the protein CASRVPGQPYEQYF.

V gene TRBV15 combines with J gene TRBJ2-3; possible D gene TRBD2, 6 bases. Per the germline V gene, CDR1 is LNHNV and CDR2 is YYDKDF (reference sequence). Trimming shortened V by 4 bases and J by 0 bases, and 11 bases separated the two germline ends. CDR3 size: 15 residues. The CDR3 DNA sequence: TGTGCCACCAGCATAAGCGGGCGTAGCACAGATACGCAGTATTTT. Amino acids: CATSISGRSTDTQYF.

This clone appeared once. V usage is TRBV7-9 and J usage is TRBJ2-1; TRBD2 agrees at 10 bases. The V and J ends lost 5 bases and 3 bases, in that order; junction bases with no gene match: 4. CDR1 and CDR2 (germline): SEHNR, FQNEAQ (reference sequence). The CDR3 extends over 15 amino acids. As DNA, the CDR3 is TGTGCCAGCAGCACCGGGACTAGCGACTACAATGAGCAGTTCTTC. This sequence encodes CASSTGTSDYNEQFF. The full variable domain, its missing parts supplied by reference TRBV7-9 and TRBJ2-1, is DTGVSQNPRHKITKRGQNVTFRCDPISEHNRLYWYRQTLGQGPEFLTYFQNEAQLEKSRLLSDRFSAERPKGSFSTLEIQRTEQGDSAMYLCASSTGTSDYNEQFFGPGTRLTVL.

The chain combines TRBV7-3 with TRBJ2-2; D unresolved. Germline V CDR1 and CDR2: SGHTA, FQGTGA. V was trimmed by 2 bases and J by 3 bases, leaving 10 bases between them. CDR3 length equals 15 residues. The CDR3 spells CASSLDQLHTGELFF. The CDR3 nucleotides are TGTGCCAGCAGCTTAGACCAACTACACACCGGGGAGCTGTTTTTT.

This chain uses TRBV2 with TRBJ2-1; the match to TRBD2 covers 13 bases. CDR1 is SNHLY, CDR2 FYNNEI, per germline. This CDR3 is built from 16 residues. With V trimmed by 6 bases and J by 6 bases, 8 bases remained unmatched. CDR3 bases: TGTGCCAGCAGGGCGGCAGGACTAGCGGGAGTCAATGAGCAGTTCTTC. Residues: CASRAAGLAGVNEQFF.

V is TRBV6-5 and J is TRBJ2-3; D unresolved. With 6 bases removed from V and 7 bases from J, the gap between germline ends came to 14 bases. Germline V gives CDR1 MNHEY, CDR2 SVGAGI. CDR3 length: 13 residues. The CDR3 loop is CASSPYYPNTQYF. The CDR3 DNA reads as TGTGCCAGCAGCCCGTACTACCCAAATACGCAGTATTTT.

This clone was seen once. The CDR3 sequence: CASSPRSGRPHEQYF. For the CDR3, the DNA is TGTGCCAGCAGCCCTCGCTCCGGGAGACCCCACGAGCAGTACTTC. This chain connects TRBV28 to TRBJ2-7; weak D call: TRBD2 (6 bases). With 6 bases removed from V and 5 bases from J, the gap between germline ends came to 20 bases. Germline V gene sequence: CDR1 MDHEN, CDR2 SYDVKM. The CDR3 runs 15 residues.

The V gene is TRBV27, the J gene TRBJ1-2, with D tentatively TRBD1 (6 bases). V was trimmed by 4 bases and J by 4 bases, leaving 16 bases between them. Germline values: CDR1 MNHEY, CDR2 SMNVEV (reference sequence). The CDR3 spans 15 residues. The CDR3 loop reads CASSSQTTGPYGYTF. DNA of the CDR3: TGTGCCAGCAGTTCCCAGACGACAGGACCCTATGGCTACACCTTC.

The sample holds one count of this clone. The chain has TRBV5-4 and TRBJ2-5; 8 bases align to TRBD1. Germline V gives CDR1 SGHNT, CDR2 YYREEE (reference sequence). The CDR3 has 16 amino acids. V gave up 4 bases and J gave up 7 bases; unmatched junction bases: 15. In nucleotides, the CDR3 is TGTGCCAGCAGCCCGCGACAGGGGTTGGTCGGTGGGACCCAGTACTTC. It codes for CASSPRQGLVGGTQYF.

The V call is TRBV7-8, the J call TRBJ2-5; D gene uncertain. The CDR3 runs to 11 residues. V was pared by 1 base and J by 10 bases, with 7 bases between. The germline CDR1 and CDR2 sequences are SGHVS and FQNEAQ. This chain's CDR3 is CASSLGSIQYF. The CDR3 DNA reads as TGTGCCAGCAGCTTAGGGAGTATCCAGTACTTC.

The rearrangement joins TRBV5-1 to TRBJ1-4, with TRBD1 as a possible D gene (5 bases). The CDR3 consists of 13 residues. V lost 5 bases to trimming and J lost 8 bases, with 13 bases between them. From germline, CDR1 is SGHRS and CDR2 YFSETQ. The CDR3 is CASSYRGGEKLFF. CDR3 DNA sequence: TGCGCCAGCAGTTATAGGGGAGGGGAAAAACTGTTTTTT.